The 10 T cell receptor beta chains in this list originate from one sample, sequenced in a study of shared clonotypes between healthy human individuals. Using immunoSEQ multiplex PCR, the repertoire was profiled, and TCRdb retains in-frame clones only, with some absent. The sample contains 2 million to 3 million clones, 90% to 95% of which appear only once. Sequences were obtained from naive CD4+ T cells from PBMCs. The subset here: CD45RA+ positively selected. All receptors derive from a man younger than 35 in good health. Some clones in this sample may be carry-over from other donors' samples.

V usage is TRBV19 and J usage is TRBJ1-5; TRBD1 might be the D (6 bases). The V gene lost 5 bases and the J gene lost 4 bases, with 9 bases spanning the gap. This CDR3 is 13 amino acids long. CDR1 is LNHDA and CDR2 is SQIVND in the germline V gene (reference sequence). This CDR3 reads CASSGGENQPQHF. The CDR3, as DNA: TGTGCCAGTAGTGGGGGCGAGAATCAGCCCCAGCATTTT. Full variable domain (outside the CDR3, taken from reference TRBV19 and TRBJ1-5): DGGITQSPKYLFRKEGQNVTLSCEQNLNHDAMYWYRQDPGQGLRLIYYSQIVNDFQKGDIAEGYSVSREKKESFPLTVTSAQKNPTAFYLCASSGGENQPQHFGDGTRLSIL.

The J gene is TRBJ1-1, the V gene TRBV7-7; maybe TRBD1 (6 bases). The CDR3 loop spans 13 amino acids. The germline CDR1 and CDR2 sequences are SSHAT and FNYEAQ (reference sequence). Trimming took 6 bases from V and 1 from J, leaving 9 bases between them. This CDR3 reads CASSVGANTEAFF. CDR3 in DNA: TGTGCCAGCAGTGTGGGGGCGAACACTGAAGCTTTCTTT.

The chain links TRBV10-3 to TRBJ1-1, with D uncertain. Trimming left V 4 bases short and J 4 bases short, with 13 bases between. Germline V CDR1 and CDR2: ENHRY, SYGVKD. CDR3 length: 14 amino acids. The CDR3, as DNA: TGTGCCATCAGTGCGTCGCTTGTGACCACTGAAGCTTTCTTT. It encodes CAISASLVTTEAFF.

V usage is TRBV7-2 and J usage is TRBJ1-5; 7 bases line up with TRBD1. The CDR3 is 14 amino acids. After removal of 5 bases from V and 3 bases from J, the junction contained 4 bases not matched to a gene. Germline assignment: CDR1 SGHTA and CDR2 FQGNSA. CDR3 bases: TGTGCCAGCAGCAAGACAGGGATCAATCAGCCCCAGCATTTT. Translated, it gives CASSKTGINQPQHF.

The chain's CDR3 is CAWSVPLDRISTDTQYF. The DNA of the CDR3 is TGTGCCTGGAGTGTACCTCTAGACAGAATAAGCACAGATACGCAGTATTTT. The genes are TRBV30 and TRBJ2-3, with a possible D match to TRBD1 (5 bases). Trimming pared 0 bases from V and 0 bases from J, leaving 16 bases between. CDR3 length equals 17 residues. Germline-derived CDR1 and CDR2 are GTSNPN and SVGIG (reference sequence).

V gene TRBV11-3 combines with J gene TRBJ2-1; 7 bases map to TRBD2. From germline, CDR1 is SGHNT and CDR2 YENEEA. After removal of 5 bases from V and 4 bases from J, the junction contained 8 bases not matched to a gene. The CDR3 length is 15 residues. The CDR3 sequence is CASSLQASGYNEQFF. The CDR3 DNA follows: TGTGCCAGCAGCCTCCAAGCTAGCGGATACAATGAGCAGTTCTTC. The variable domain in full, with the rest retrieved from reference TRBV11-3 and TRBJ2-1, is EAGVVQSPRYKIIEKKQPVAFWCNPISGHNTLYWYLQNLGQGPELLIRYENEEAVDDSQLPKDRFSAERLKGVDSTLKIQPAELGDSAVYLCASSLQASGYNEQFFGPGTRLTVL.

The chain recombines TRBV29-1 with TRBJ1-2, with D unclear. This CDR3 spans 10 amino acids. The germline V and J ends were trimmed by 1 base and 10 bases, with 7 bases remaining between them. In germline, CDR1 is SQVTM, CDR2 ANQGSEA. The CDR3 loop is CSVEGSDYTF. As DNA, the CDR3 is TGCAGCGTTGAAGGCAGCGACTACACCTTC. Full variable domain (missing parts from reference TRBV29-1 and TRBJ1-2): SAVISQKPSRDICQRGTSLTIQCQVDSQVTMMFWYRQQPGQSLTLIATANQGSEATYESGFVIDKFPISRPNLTFSTLTVSNMSPEDSSIYLCSVEGSDYTFGSGTRLTVV.

The V gene is TRBV18, the J gene TRBJ2-5, with 9 positions matching TRBD2. The CDR3 covers 15 residues. Germline V gene data show CDR1 as KGHSH and CDR2 as LQKENI. The V gene end was trimmed by 1 base and the J gene end by 4 bases; junction bases not matched to a gene: 4. CDR3 loop: CASSPRSSGTETQYF. As DNA, the CDR3 is TGTGCCAGCTCACCACGCTCTAGCGGGACAGAGACCCAGTACTTC.

This clone was recorded once. This chain links TRBV11-3 with TRBJ2-1; the D gene is possibly TRBD1 (6 bases). V was clipped by 5 bases and J by 0 bases, with 11 bases between them. CDR1 and CDR2 from the germline V gene are SGHNT and YENEEA. The CDR3 runs 15 residues. In DNA, the CDR3 is TGTGCCAGCAGCCCGAACAGGGACTCCTACAATGAGCAGTTCTTC. Translation: CASSPNRDSYNEQFF.

Of note for this clone: Other DNA variants within this sample encode the same CDR3. The chain joins TRBV5-1 to TRBJ2-5; D might be TRBD1 or TRBD2, each matching 7 bases. V lost 2 bases, J lost 4 bases, and 12 bases lay in between. The CDR3 loop spans 14 amino acids. Germline CDR1 SGHRS, CDR2 YFSETQ. The CDR3 DNA sequence: TGCGCCAGCAGCTTCCAGGGGGGGTTAGAGACCCAGTACTTC. It yields the protein CASSFQGGLETQYF.